This T cell receptor beta chain was profiled in a study of beta chain features in type 1 diabetes. Since all of the isolated RNA was reverse transcribed, expressed TCRB transcripts were what got sequenced. This table comes from immunoSEQ multiplex PCR, and its TCRdb copy is limited to in-frame clones, with some not included. The repertoire consists of hundreds of thousands of clones, with about a sixth occurring once and the leading ten covering 0.07% to 0.095%. This clone was counted a few times. Its antigen remains unidentified. It was via CD45RO/CCR7/CD25/CD127/CD95/CD27 that CD4+ naive, central memory, regulatory and stem cell-like memory cells were sorted. Study-level findings and limits: Naive, central memory and Treg TCRB repertoires seemed to resemble each other more closely in patients than they did in healthy donors. Type 1 diabetes patients had TCRB CDR3s that were shorter (moderately but significantly so) in all four CD4+ subsets.

The TCR was taken from a man younger than 35 in good health. What was sequenced was naive CD4+ T cells from blood.

As DNA, the CDR3 is TGTGCCAGCAGTTTTGTGCGGGACCATAACTATGGCTACACCTTC. It codes for CASSFVRDHNYGYTF. J is TRBJ1-2 and V is TRBV27, with TRBD1 as a possible D gene (5 bases). Trimming shortened V by 3 bases and J by 1 base, and 12 bases separated the two germline ends. Germline V gene data show CDR1 as MNHEY and CDR2 as SMNVEV (reference sequence). This CDR3 has 15 amino acids.